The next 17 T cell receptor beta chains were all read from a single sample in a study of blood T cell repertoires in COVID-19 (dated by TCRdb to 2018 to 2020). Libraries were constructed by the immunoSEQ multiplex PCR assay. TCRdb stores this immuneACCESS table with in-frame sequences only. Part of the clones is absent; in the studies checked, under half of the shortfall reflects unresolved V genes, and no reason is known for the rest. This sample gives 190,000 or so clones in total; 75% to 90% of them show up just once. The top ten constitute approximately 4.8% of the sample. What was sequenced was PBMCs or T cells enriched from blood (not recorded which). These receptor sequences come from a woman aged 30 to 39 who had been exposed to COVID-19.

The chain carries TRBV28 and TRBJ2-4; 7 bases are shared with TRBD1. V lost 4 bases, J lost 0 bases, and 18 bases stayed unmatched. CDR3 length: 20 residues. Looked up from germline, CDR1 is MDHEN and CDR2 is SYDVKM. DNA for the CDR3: TGTGCCAGCAGTTCGGGGATATTGAGGGGGCGACCGACAGCCAAAAACATTCAGTACTTC. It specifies CASSSGILRGRPTAKNIQYF.

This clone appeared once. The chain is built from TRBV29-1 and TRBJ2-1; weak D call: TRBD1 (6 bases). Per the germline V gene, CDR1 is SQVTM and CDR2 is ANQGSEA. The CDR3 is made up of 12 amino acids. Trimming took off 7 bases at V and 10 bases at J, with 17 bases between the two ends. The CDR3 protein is CSAGYRAREQFF. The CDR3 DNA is TGCAGCGCCGGGTACAGGGCCAGGGAGCAGTTCTTC.

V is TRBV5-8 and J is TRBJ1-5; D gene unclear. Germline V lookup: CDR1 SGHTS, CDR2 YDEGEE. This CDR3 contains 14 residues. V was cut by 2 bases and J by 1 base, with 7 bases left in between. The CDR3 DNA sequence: TGTGCCAGCAGCTTCCAACTCAGCAATCAGCCCCAGCATTTT. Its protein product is CASSFQLSNQPQHF.

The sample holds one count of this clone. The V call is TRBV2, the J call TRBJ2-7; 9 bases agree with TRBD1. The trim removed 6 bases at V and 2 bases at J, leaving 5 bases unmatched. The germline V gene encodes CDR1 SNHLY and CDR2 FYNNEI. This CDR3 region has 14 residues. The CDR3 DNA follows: TGTGCCAGCAGGCCGGGACAGGGCGCCTACGAGCAGTACTTC. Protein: CASRPGQGAYEQYF.

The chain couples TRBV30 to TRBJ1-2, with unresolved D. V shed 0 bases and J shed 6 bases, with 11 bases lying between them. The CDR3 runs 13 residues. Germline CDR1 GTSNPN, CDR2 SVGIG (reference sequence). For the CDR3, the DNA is TGTGCCTGGAGTGTTCGGGGTATTAATGGCTACACCTTC. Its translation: CAWSVRGINGYTF.

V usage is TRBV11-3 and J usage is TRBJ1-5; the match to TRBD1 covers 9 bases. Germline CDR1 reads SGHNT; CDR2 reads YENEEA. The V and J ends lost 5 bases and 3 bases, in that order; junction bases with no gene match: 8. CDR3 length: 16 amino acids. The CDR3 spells CASSPGGTGYNQPQHF. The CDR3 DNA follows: TGTGCCAGCAGCCCAGGGGGGACAGGGTACAATCAGCCCCAGCATTTT.

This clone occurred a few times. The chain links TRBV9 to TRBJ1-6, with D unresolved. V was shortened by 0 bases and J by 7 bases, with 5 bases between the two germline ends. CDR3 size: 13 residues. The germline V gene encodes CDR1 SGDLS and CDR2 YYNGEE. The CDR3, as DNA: TGTGCCAGCAGCGTAGTTCAAAATTCACCCCTCCACTTT. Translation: CASSVVQNSPLHF.

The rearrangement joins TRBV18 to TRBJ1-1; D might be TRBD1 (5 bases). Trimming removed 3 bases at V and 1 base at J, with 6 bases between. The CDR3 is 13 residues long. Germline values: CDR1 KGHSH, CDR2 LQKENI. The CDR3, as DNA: TGTGCCAGCTCACCCCAGGGGAACACTGAAGCTTTCTTT. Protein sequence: CASSPQGNTEAFF. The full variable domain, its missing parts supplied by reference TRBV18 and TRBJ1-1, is NAGVMQNPRHLVRRRGQEARLRCSPMKGHSHVYWYRQLPEEGLKFMVYLQKENIIDESGMPKERFSAEFPKEGPSILRIQQVVRGDSAAYFCASSPQGNTEAFFGQGTRLTVV.

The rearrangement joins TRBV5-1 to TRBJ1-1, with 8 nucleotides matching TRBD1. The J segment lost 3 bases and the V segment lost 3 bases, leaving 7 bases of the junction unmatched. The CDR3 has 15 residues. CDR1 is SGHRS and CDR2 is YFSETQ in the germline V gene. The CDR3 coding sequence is TGCGCCAGCAGCTCCCGGGACAGGATTGACACTGAAGCTTTCTTT. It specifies CASSSRDRIDTEAFF.

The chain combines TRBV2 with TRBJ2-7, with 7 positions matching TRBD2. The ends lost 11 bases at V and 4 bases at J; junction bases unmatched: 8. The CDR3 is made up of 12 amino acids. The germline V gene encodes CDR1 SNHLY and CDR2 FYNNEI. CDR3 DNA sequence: TGTGCCCAAGGGCGGGGGAAGTACGAGCAGTACTTC. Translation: CAQGRGKYEQYF.

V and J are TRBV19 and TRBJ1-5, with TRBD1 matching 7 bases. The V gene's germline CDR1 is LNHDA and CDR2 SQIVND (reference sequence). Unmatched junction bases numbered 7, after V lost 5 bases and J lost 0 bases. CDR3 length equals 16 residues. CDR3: CASSVRTGVSNQPQHF. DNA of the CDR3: TGTGCCAGTAGTGTCCGGACAGGTGTTAGCAATCAGCCCCAGCATTTT.

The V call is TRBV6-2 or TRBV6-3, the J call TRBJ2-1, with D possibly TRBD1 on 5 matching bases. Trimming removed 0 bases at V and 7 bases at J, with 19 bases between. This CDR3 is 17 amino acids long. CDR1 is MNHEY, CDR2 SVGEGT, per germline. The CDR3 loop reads CASSYSKGALLGNEQFF. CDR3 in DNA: TGTGCCAGCAGTTACTCGAAAGGGGCCCTACTGGGGAATGAGCAGTTCTTC.

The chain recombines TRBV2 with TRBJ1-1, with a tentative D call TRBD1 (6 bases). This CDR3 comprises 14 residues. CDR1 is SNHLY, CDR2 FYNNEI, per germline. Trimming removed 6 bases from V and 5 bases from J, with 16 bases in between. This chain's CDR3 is CASRLQGSNTEAFF. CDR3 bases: TGTGCCAGCAGACTACAGGGTTCGAATACTGAAGCTTTCTTT.

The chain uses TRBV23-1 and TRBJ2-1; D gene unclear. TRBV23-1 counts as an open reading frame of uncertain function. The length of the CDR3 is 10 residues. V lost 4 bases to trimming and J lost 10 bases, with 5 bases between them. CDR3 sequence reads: CASSPREQFF. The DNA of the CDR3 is TGCGCCAGCAGTCCCAGAGAGCAGTTCTTC.

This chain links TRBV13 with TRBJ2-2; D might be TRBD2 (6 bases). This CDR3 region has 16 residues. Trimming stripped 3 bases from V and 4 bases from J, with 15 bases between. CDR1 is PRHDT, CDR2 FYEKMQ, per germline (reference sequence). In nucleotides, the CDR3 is TGTGCCAGCAGCTTCCTCCCCGCGGGGTCCACCGGGGAGCTGTTTTTT. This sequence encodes CASSFLPAGSTGELFF.

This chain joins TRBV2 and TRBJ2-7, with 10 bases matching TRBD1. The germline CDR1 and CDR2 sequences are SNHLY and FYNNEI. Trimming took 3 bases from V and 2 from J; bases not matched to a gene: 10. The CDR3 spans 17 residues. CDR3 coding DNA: TGTGCCAGCAGTGACTCGAGTGCAGGACAGGGGGCCTACGAGCAGTACTTC. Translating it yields CASSDSSAGQGAYEQYF.

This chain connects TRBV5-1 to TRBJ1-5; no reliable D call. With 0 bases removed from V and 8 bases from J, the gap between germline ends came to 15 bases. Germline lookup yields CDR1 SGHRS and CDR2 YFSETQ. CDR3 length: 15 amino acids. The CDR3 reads CASSLGVQVGEPQHF. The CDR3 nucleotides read TGCGCCAGCAGCTTGGGGGTCCAGGTTGGTGAGCCCCAGCATTTT.